This T cell receptor (beta chain) was sequenced for a study of cytomegalovirus exposure and HLA in healthy donors (dated by TCRdb to between 2016 and 2019). Describing the broader study: An earlier analysis of 587 of the donors reported about 300 Gb of sequence data and roughly 120 million unique TCR beta sequences obtained from about 179 million T cells. High-throughput TCR immunosequencing, statistical association of individual TCRs with disease status, and machine learning were combined to predict cytomegalovirus infection status. In an earlier analysis of 500 to 650 of the donors, high-throughput TCR beta sequencing was used to judge whether each TCR beta V gene segment behaved as functional or pseudogenic. A separate validation cohort of 100 to 150 different subjects was used in addition to the approximately 670-subject first cohort. The genetic ancestry cluster associated with self-reported Caucasian donors included about four fifths of the roughly 410 genotyped donors. Across around 400 genotyped donors of the cohort, an average of roughly 230,000 unique TCR beta nucleotide sequences per donor were sequenced, and roughly a sixth of those sequences were non-productive. About 300 gigabases of sequencing data and approximately 93 million unique TCR sequences were included in an early release covering 550 to 650 HLA-typed donors. In a later genetic analysis, genome-wide SNP genotypes for about 65% of the roughly 700 donors were used, and that subset was treated as a discovery cohort. The study aimed to test whether cataloging public T cell receptors could reveal signatures of past pathogen exposure. Donor age, sex, ethnicity and CMV serostatus were collected together with the repertoire data. The later analysis used no new phenotypic data to find candidate immune exposures, relying instead on TCR beta sequences and their occurrence across donors. In a later analysis, previously published TCR beta repertoires from more than 500 donors were re-analyzed and high-resolution HLA genotyping was added so that TCR occurrence patterns could be studied. Typing coverage differed by locus: A, B, C, DRB1 and DQB1 were typed in roughly 620-630 donors, DQA1 in about 500, DPA1 in 600 to 610, and DPB1 in 400 to 480. All discovery cohort repertoires had been generated using a single sequencing platform. Four to six DR-DQ haplotypes were handled as single units for association and clustering, since linkage in the cohort was strong. HLA typing included class I and class II loci at four-digit resolution. The study profiled the T cell repertoires of more than 500 subjects by immunosequencing and related them to cytomegalovirus serostatus.

The cohort comprised some 680 healthy bone marrow donors. At the time of sampling, all cohort members were nominally healthy, though unrecorded immune exposures were likely present. The donor was CMV seronegative and was included in the group of approximately 350 seronegative cohort members. A peripheral blood sample was provided by each donor, and peripheral blood mononuclear cells were used for TCR beta sequencing. Genomic DNA was extracted from the blood cell samples with the Qiagen DNeasy Blood Extraction Kit. The library relied on the immunoSEQ multiplex PCR assay. The multiplex PCR relied on a mix of 60 forward primers for TCR Vbeta segments and 13 reverse primers for TCR Jbeta segments. Amplification of the CDR3 region of rearranged TCR beta genes was performed with a multiplex PCR assay on genomic DNA. On the Illumina HiSeq System, the amplified TCR beta libraries were sequenced as 87-base-pair reads. Per the source publication's procedure: In a later analysis, roughly 80 million unique TCR beta chains were counted across the roughly 670 repertoires, and roughly 9.9 million of these chains were shared by at least two donors. Raw reads were error-corrected and collapsed into unique sequences by a nearest-neighbor algorithm in which closely related sequences were merged to remove PCR and sequencing errors. V, D and J gene segments were assigned by aligning CDR3 sequences to IMGT reference sequences. For a sequence to be retained, a match of at least six nucleotides was required to both a V gene segment and a J gene segment. A rearrangement counted as productive if the CDR3 had no stop codons and remained in frame with V and J, and every other rearrangement counted as non-productive. Following IMGT convention, CDR3 was defined as the stretch from the second conserved V-encoded cysteine to the conserved J-encoded phenylalanine. The earlier analysis of about 530 of the donors excluded any sequence lacking an unambiguous match to a single V gene segment. In an earlier analysis of approximately 590 of the donors, V segments were called functional above 56.7% productive rearrangements and were called segregating when the between-donor standard deviation exceeded 5%. To diagnose cytomegalovirus status from the catalog of TCR beta chain sequences, a statistical classification framework was built. A later analysis assigned V and J genes by comparing TCR nucleotide sequences with IMGT/GENE-DB human TR gene sequences. Using the TCRdist pipeline, a later analysis assigned CDR3 sequences along with most-parsimonious VDJ recombination scenarios. In a later analysis, every TCR beta chain was defined by the combination of its CDR3 amino acid sequence and its V-gene family, and reads without a unique V-gene family were dropped. As a way to deal with suspected cross-contamination and a sequencing artifact, a later analysis dropped 592 nucleotide sequences that were highly shared and had low generation probability. A later analysis calculated a clonal expansion index for each public chain from normalized within-repertoire ranks of inferred template counts. In a later analysis, generation probabilities were computed using a VDJ recombination model fitted to out-of-frame rearrangements, and the results were checked against IGoR. In a later analysis, hypergeometric tests were used to score TCR-TCR, TCR-HLA and TCR-CMV co-occurrence, with a repertoire-size bias correction applied to TCR pairs. A later analysis estimated false discovery rates by permuting HLA or CMV assignments 20 times. In a later analysis, co-occurring TCRs were grouped using DBSCAN, and TCRdist sequence similarity was added for clustering within HLA-allele-positive subsets. Repertoires with fewer than 30,000 or more than 120,000 public chains were left out of co-occurrence clustering, as were a handful of repertoires with anomalous nucleotide sharing. The table was pulled from immuneACCESS by TCRdb, which kept in-frame rearrangements only. Such tables lose some clones; where checked, under half of the loss comes from unresolved V genes, and the rest has no known cause. That table is the source of V, J and clone size, and D and trimming were worked out from the DNA. The sample profile shows approximately 140,000 clones; around 90% of them were found once. 0.45% to 0.55% of the sample is held by the ten biggest clonotypes.

With respect to this clone: Its antigen has not been determined. Nothing much larger sits one base from this clone, and base qualities are not available.

General study outcomes and caveats: Approximately 18 rarely observed V segments, including chromosome 9 orphons, were excluded from the earlier analysis of 550 to 700 of the donors because counts were too low. In vitro tests confirmed that a few of the cytomegalovirus-associated TCR beta chains recognize cytomegalovirus antigens. Specific HLA alleles were associated with 16,951 TCR beta sequences at a false discovery rate of 0.05 in a later analysis. A later analysis found that TCR association rates varied across HLA loci, with DRB1 alleles showing the most associated TCRs and HLA-C alleles the fewest. V-gene and J-gene trimming of TCR beta chains was associated with a missense DCLRE1C variant in a later genetic analysis, and the association was replicated in an independent cohort. HLA typing was unavailable for some donors at each locus, so association tests used only the typed subset. The classifier was reported to diagnose cytomegalovirus status with high specificity and sensitivity in both the original and validation cohorts. In this cohort, only TCR beta chains were sequenced, and detectable features were limited by the absence of alpha or paired-chain data. While some public TCRs were present in many individuals, most TCR sequences turned up only very rarely across donors. Linkage disequilibrium might explain the correlated functional status among segregating V segments, but an unknown experimental factor could not be excluded. Strong co-occurrence of HLA alleles, especially DR and DQ, made assigning TCR associations to individual alleles difficult. Most CMV-associated TCR beta chains appeared to be HLA-restricted in a later analysis, and the HLA associations seemed to be driven largely by CMV exposure. The study gave a list of 150 to 200 TCR beta chains associated with cytomegalovirus. Compared with equally common non-associated chains, HLA-associated TCR beta chains in a later analysis were more clonally expanded and had lower generation probabilities. A further reported finding was that TCR beta sequences accurately predicted the HLA-A and HLA-B alleles for most subjects in the first cohort. Immune exposure information for the cohort was limited to CMV serostatus. A later analysis reported that several top co-occurrence clusters appeared linked to parvovirus B19, influenza, CMV and Epstein-Barr virus. Presence/absence analyses assumed roughly uniform sequencing depth across donors, an assumption that may not hold. According to the authors, the approach could potentially be generalized to other disease states and immunological phenotypes. A cluster of highly shared sequence variants was judged likely to be a technical artifact of the sequencing pipeline. In an earlier analysis of 587 of the donors, most TCR beta V segments appeared in productive rearrangements about 90% or about 30% of the time, broadly matching IMGT annotations. According to a later genetic analysis, donors in an Asian-associated ancestry cluster had fewer N-insertions in productive TCRs than the roughly 670-donor mean.

This sequence was found in a woman in her thirties or forties in good health and CMV-seronegative. The specimen sequenced was PBMCs.

The CDR3 reads CASSQGQRESPLHF. The base sequence is TGTGCCAGCAGCCAAGGACAGAGAGAGTCACCCCTCCACTTT. Recombination linked TRBV4-2 to TRBJ1-6; the D region possibly corresponds to TRBD1 (5 bases align). The CDR3 holds 14 amino acids from the cysteine to the phenylalanine. Just CDR3 DNA is preserved here, 42 bases in frame from base 1. The germline V gene provides CDR1 LGHNA and CDR2 YNFKEQ. The V end loses 1 base and the J end loses 10 bases, and a stretch of 11 bases separates them.